This TCR beta chain was sequenced in a study of blood T cell repertoires in COVID-19. Study summary: Specimens from acute and convalescent COVID-19 originated in the United States, Italy and Spain. T cells, B-cell-depleted T cells, or PBMCs provided the cDNA or gDNA that served as material.

This clone was recorded a few times. Other DNA sequences in the same sample also yield this CDR3. Authors' methods: Reference gene primer amplification gave estimated nucleated cell counts. Here immunoSEQ multiplex PCR was the method, and the copy in TCRdb shows in-frame clones only, minus some. V and J calls and clone size follow that table, whereas D and trimming were derived from the DNA. The sample yields 650,000 to 800,000 clones, 80% to 90% seen once. V gave up 4 bases and J gave up 6 bases; unmatched junction bases: 5. CDR3 size: 15 residues. CDR1 MRHNA and CDR2 SNTAGT come from the germline V gene.

The chain combines TRBV6-4 with TRBJ2-3; 12 nucleotides match TRBD2. Sequencing used peripheral blood. The TCR sequence derives from a woman younger than 35 with acute or convalescent COVID-19. CDR3 region: CASSASSGGADTQYF. CDR3 in DNA: TGTGCCAGCAGTGCATCTAGCGGGGGGGCGGATACGCAGTATTTT.